The T cell receptor (beta chain) under discussion was sequenced for a study of blood T cell repertoires in COVID-19. Looking at the study overall: COVID-19 samples, acute and convalescent, were from the United States, Italy and Spain.

This CDR3 contains 18 residues. Trimming took 1 base from V and 1 from J, leaving 20 bases between them. Germline V CDR1 and CDR2: MNHNS, SASEGT. Sequencing used immunoSEQ multiplex PCR; TCRdb keeps in-frame clones, though not all of them. The repertoire holds about 130,000 clones, with roughly nine tenths as singletons. The receptor was derived from a man aged 45-65 years with COVID-19, enrolled during active disease. This rearrangement joins TRBV6-1 to TRBJ2-7; tentatively, D is TRBD1 (5 bases). The sample comprised peripheral blood. The CDR3, as DNA: TGTGCCAGCAGTGAAGGAAAAGGGGTTACAATTCGGTCCTACGAGCAGTACTTC. Translating it yields CASSEGKGVTIRSYEQYF.